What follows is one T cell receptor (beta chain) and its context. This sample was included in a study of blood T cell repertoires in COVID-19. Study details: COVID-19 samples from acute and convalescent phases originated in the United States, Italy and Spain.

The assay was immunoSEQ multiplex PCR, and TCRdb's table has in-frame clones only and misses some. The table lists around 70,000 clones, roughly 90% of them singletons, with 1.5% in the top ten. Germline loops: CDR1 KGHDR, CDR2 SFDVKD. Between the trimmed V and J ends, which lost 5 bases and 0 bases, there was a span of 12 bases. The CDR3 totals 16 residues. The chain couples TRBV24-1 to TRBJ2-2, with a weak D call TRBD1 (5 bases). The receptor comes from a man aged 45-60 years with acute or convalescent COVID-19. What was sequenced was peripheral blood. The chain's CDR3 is CATSALGVPNTGELFF. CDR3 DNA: TGTGCCACCAGTGCCCTAGGGGTACCGAACACCGGGGAGCTGTTTTTT.